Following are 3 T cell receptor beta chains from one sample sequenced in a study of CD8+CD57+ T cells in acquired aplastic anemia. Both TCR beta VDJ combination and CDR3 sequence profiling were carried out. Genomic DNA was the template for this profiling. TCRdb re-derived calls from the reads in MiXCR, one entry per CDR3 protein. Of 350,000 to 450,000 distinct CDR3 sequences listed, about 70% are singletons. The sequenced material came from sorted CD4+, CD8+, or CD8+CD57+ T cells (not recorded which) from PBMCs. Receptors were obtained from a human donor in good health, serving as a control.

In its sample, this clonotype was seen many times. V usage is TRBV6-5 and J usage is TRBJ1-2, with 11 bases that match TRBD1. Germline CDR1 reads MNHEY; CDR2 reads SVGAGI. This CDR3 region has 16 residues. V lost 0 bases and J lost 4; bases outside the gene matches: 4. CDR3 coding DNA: TGTGCCAGCAGTTACTCCTGGACAGGGGGCAGCTATGGCTACACCTTC. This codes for CASSYSWTGGSYGYTF.

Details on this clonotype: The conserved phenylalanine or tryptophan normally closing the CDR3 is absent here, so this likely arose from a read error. DNA for the CDR3: TGTGCCAGCAGGACAGCGGCAGATACGCAGTATTCT. Amino acid sequence: CASRTAADTQYS. J is TRBJ2-3 and V is TRBV6-5, with D perhaps being TRBD1 or TRBD2 (5 bases each). V lost 6 bases and J 4 bases, leaving 8 bases between the germline ends. The CDR3 length is 12 residues. Germline loops: CDR1 MNHEY, CDR2 SVGAGI.

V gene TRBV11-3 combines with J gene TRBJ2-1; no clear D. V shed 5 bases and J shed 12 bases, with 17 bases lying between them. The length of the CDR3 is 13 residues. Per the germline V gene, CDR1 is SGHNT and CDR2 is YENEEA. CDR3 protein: CASSQDPTLRQFF. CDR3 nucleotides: TGTGCCAGCAGCCAAGACCCCACGCTACGGCAGTTCTTC.